Listed below are T cell receptor beta chains from one sample, sequenced in a study of cytomegalovirus exposure and HLA in healthy donors. The assay was immunoSEQ multiplex PCR, and TCRdb's table has in-frame clones only and misses some. The sample has 90,000 or so clones; 85% are singletons. Sequenced material: PBMCs. The receptors were gathered from a man younger than 35 in good health and CMV-seropositive. CDR3s include the opening cysteine and the closing phenylalanine or tryptophan. The order of the fields is CDR3 DNA, CDR3 protein, clone size, D gene, CDR3 length, J gene, V gene. D genes are given only for firm matches. Clone size is given for some rows only: seen once, a few or many times, or a class if the clone is expanded.

CDR3 DNA: TGTGCCAGCAGCATGGTAGCGGTGTACAATGAGCAGTTCTTC; CDR3 protein: CASSMVAVYNEQFF; clone size: few; D gene: .; CDR3 length: 14; J gene: TRBJ2-1; V gene: TRBV5-6
CDR3 DNA: TGTGCCTGGAGTGGGTTCCAACTCACAGATACGCAGTATTTT; CDR3 protein: CAWSGFQLTDTQYF; clone size: .; D gene: .; CDR3 length: 14; J gene: TRBJ2-3; V gene: TRBV30
CDR3 DNA: TGTGCTAGTGGTTTCTGGCGGGAGAGCACCGGGGAGCTGTTTTTT; CDR3 protein: CASGFWRESTGELFF; clone size: .; D gene: TRBD2; CDR3 length: 15; J gene: TRBJ2-2; V gene: TRBV12-5
CDR3 DNA: TGTGCCAGCAGCAACCGGGACACCTACGAGCAGTACTTC; CDR3 protein: CASSNRDTYEQYF; clone size: .; D gene: .; CDR3 length: 13; J gene: TRBJ2-7; V gene: TRBV5-8
CDR3 DNA: TGTGCCAGCAGGCCTTCCTATCAAACAGGGTCGAACACTGAAGCTTTCTTT; CDR3 protein: CASRPSYQTGSNTEAFF; clone size: .; D gene: .; CDR3 length: 17; J gene: TRBJ1-1; V gene: TRBV5-4
CDR3 DNA: TGTGCCAGCAGCTGGTTCGAACAGGGGAATGAGCAGTTCTTC; CDR3 protein: CASSWFEQGNEQFF; clone size: .; D gene: TRBD1; CDR3 length: 14; J gene: TRBJ2-1; V gene: TRBV7-9
CDR3 DNA: TGCGCCACCCAAGCCCAACTAGCGGGAGGCGAGCAGTACTTC; CDR3 protein: CATQAQLAGGEQYF; clone size: .; D gene: TRBD2; CDR3 length: 14; J gene: TRBJ2-7; V gene: TRBV10-1
CDR3 DNA: TGTGCCAGCAGTTCACAGGGGTCGAGCAATCAGCCCCAGCATTTT; CDR3 protein: CASSSQGSSNQPQHF; clone size: .; D gene: TRBD1; CDR3 length: 15; J gene: TRBJ1-5; V gene: TRBV28
CDR3 DNA: TGTGCCTGGAGTGTACAGTCAGTATATGGCTACACCTTC; CDR3 protein: CAWSVQSVYGYTF; clone size: .; D gene: .; CDR3 length: 13; J gene: TRBJ1-2; V gene: TRBV30
CDR3 DNA: TGCGCCAGCAGTGGGGGACAATTCGCTCCCTACGAGCAGTACTTC; CDR3 protein: CASSGGQFAPYEQYF; clone size: .; D gene: .; CDR3 length: 15; J gene: TRBJ2-7; V gene: TRBV10-2
CDR3 DNA: TGTGCCAGCAGTCAGGGGGGCAGAGGGAACACTGAAGCTTTCTTT; CDR3 protein: CASSQGGRGNTEAFF; clone size: .; D gene: TRBD1; CDR3 length: 15; J gene: TRBJ1-1; V gene: TRBV28
CDR3 DNA: TGTGCCAGCAGTCCGACAGGGGGCACAGATACGCAGTATTTT; CDR3 protein: CASSPTGGTDTQYF; clone size: .; D gene: TRBD1; CDR3 length: 14; J gene: TRBJ2-3; V gene: TRBV7-7
CDR3 DNA: TGTGCCAGCAGTACGGACAGGTCACCGGAAAAACTGTTTTTT; CDR3 protein: CASSTDRSPEKLFF; clone size: once; D gene: TRBD1; CDR3 length: 14; J gene: TRBJ1-4; V gene: TRBV27
CDR3 DNA: TGTGCCAGCAGTTTAGTCTTGCGAGAGACCCAGTACTTC; CDR3 protein: CASSLVLRETQYF; clone size: .; D gene: .; CDR3 length: 13; J gene: TRBJ2-5; V gene: TRBV28
CDR3 DNA: TGTGCCAGTAGTATAGCGGGGGTATCCTACGAGCAGTACTTC; CDR3 protein: CASSIAGVSYEQYF; clone size: few; D gene: .; CDR3 length: 14; J gene: TRBJ2-7; V gene: TRBV19
CDR3 DNA: TGCAGCGTTGACCCGGGACAGGGGCCATACAATGAGCAGTTCTTC; CDR3 protein: CSVDPGQGPYNEQFF; clone size: .; D gene: TRBD1; CDR3 length: 15; J gene: TRBJ2-1; V gene: TRBV29-1
CDR3 DNA: TGTGCCAGCAGCCGTACCAGGCAGGTTTCCTCCGGGGAGCTGTTTTTT; CDR3 protein: CASSRTRQVSSGELFF; clone size: .; D gene: .; CDR3 length: 16; J gene: TRBJ2-2; V gene: TRBV7-8
CDR3 DNA: TGTGCCAGCAGCCAGCGGGCGACCGGGGAGCTGTTTTTT; CDR3 protein: CASSQRATGELFF; clone size: .; D gene: .; CDR3 length: 13; J gene: TRBJ2-2; V gene: TRBV7-3
CDR3 DNA: TGTGCCAGCAGTTTAGTAGATAGCAATCAGCCCCAGCATTTT; CDR3 protein: CASSLVDSNQPQHF; clone size: .; D gene: .; CDR3 length: 14; J gene: TRBJ1-5; V gene: TRBV28
CDR3 DNA: TGTGCCAGCTCACCCCTTCCTAGCGGGGGGGATACGCAGTATTTT; CDR3 protein: CASSPLPSGGDTQYF; clone size: .; D gene: TRBD2; CDR3 length: 15; J gene: TRBJ2-3; V gene: TRBV18
CDR3 DNA: TGCGCCAGCAGCTTGGGGGGACTGTTCCAAGAGACCCAGTACTTC; CDR3 protein: CASSLGGLFQETQYF; clone size: .; D gene: .; CDR3 length: 15; J gene: TRBJ2-5; V gene: TRBV5-1
CDR3 DNA: TGTGCCAGCAGCTTAGGAGCGAGGAACTATGGCTACACCTTC; CDR3 protein: CASSLGARNYGYTF; clone size: once; D gene: .; CDR3 length: 14; J gene: TRBJ1-2; V gene: TRBV11-3
CDR3 DNA: TGTGCCAGCTGGGGCGGGACTAGCGGATACAATGAGCAGTTCTTC; CDR3 protein: CASWGGTSGYNEQFF; clone size: .; D gene: TRBD2; CDR3 length: 15; J gene: TRBJ2-1; V gene: TRBV27
CDR3 DNA: TGTGCCAGTAGTATAGCCACAGGGATTAACTATGGCTACACCTTC; CDR3 protein: CASSIATGINYGYTF; clone size: few; D gene: .; CDR3 length: 15; J gene: TRBJ1-2; V gene: TRBV19
CDR3 DNA: TGCGCCAGCAGCCCGACTAGCGGGAGGCGGGAGACCCAGTACTTC; CDR3 protein: CASSPTSGRRETQYF; clone size: .; D gene: TRBD2; CDR3 length: 15; J gene: TRBJ2-5; V gene: TRBV4-1
CDR3 DNA: TGTGCCAGCAGCTTCAGTAGCAACAATGAGCAGTTCTTC; CDR3 protein: CASSFSSNNEQFF; clone size: .; D gene: .; CDR3 length: 13; J gene: TRBJ2-1; V gene: TRBV5-4
CDR3 DNA: TGTGCCAGCACCCCACAGGGCAGGGGCAATCAGCCCCAGCATTTT; CDR3 protein: CASTPQGRGNQPQHF; clone size: .; D gene: .; CDR3 length: 15; J gene: TRBJ1-5; V gene: TRBV7-8
CDR3 DNA: TGTGCCAGCAGCTCCTACAGGGGGCAAACTGAAGCTTTCTTT; CDR3 protein: CASSSYRGQTEAFF; clone size: .; D gene: TRBD1; CDR3 length: 14; J gene: TRBJ1-1; V gene: TRBV5-6
CDR3 DNA: TGTGCCAGCTCGCAGACAGGGGACACTGAAGCTTTCTTT; CDR3 protein: CASSQTGDTEAFF; clone size: once; D gene: TRBD1; CDR3 length: 13; J gene: TRBJ1-1; V gene: TRBV18
CDR3 DNA: TGTGCCAGCACCCTATCGGCAGGGCCACTCTATGGCTACACCTTC; CDR3 protein: CASTLSAGPLYGYTF; clone size: .; D gene: .; CDR3 length: 15; J gene: TRBJ1-2; V gene: TRBV6-1
CDR3 DNA: TGTGCCAGCTCACCCCGGGCCGGGACAGGGGACACTGAAGCTTTCTTT; CDR3 protein: CASSPRAGTGDTEAFF; clone size: .; D gene: TRBD1; CDR3 length: 16; J gene: TRBJ1-1; V gene: TRBV18
CDR3 DNA: TGCGCCAGCAGTGATTCCAGGACAGGGGGCGCCGGCACAGATACGCAGTATTTT; CDR3 protein: CASSDSRTGGAGTDTQYF; clone size: .; D gene: TRBD1; CDR3 length: 18; J gene: TRBJ2-3; V gene: TRBV10-1
CDR3 DNA: TGCGCCAGCAGCCAAGTAATTCAGGGCAATGAGCAGTTCTTC; CDR3 protein: CASSQVIQGNEQFF; clone size: .; D gene: .; CDR3 length: 14; J gene: TRBJ2-1; V gene: TRBV4-1
CDR3 DNA: TGCGCCAGCAGCCAAGGGGAGTCGCTCGGGACAGATACGCAGTATTTT; CDR3 protein: CASSQGESLGTDTQYF; clone size: .; D gene: .; CDR3 length: 16; J gene: TRBJ2-3; V gene: TRBV4-1
CDR3 DNA: TGTGCCAGCAGTGAAGGGCAGGGAACTAATGAAAAACTGTTTTTT; CDR3 protein: CASSEGQGTNEKLFF; clone size: .; D gene: .; CDR3 length: 15; J gene: TRBJ1-4; V gene: TRBV25-1
CDR3 DNA: TGTGCCAGCAGCTTAGGAGGCAGCTGGGAGCTGTTTTTT; CDR3 protein: CASSLGGSWELFF; clone size: few; D gene: .; CDR3 length: 13; J gene: TRBJ2-2; V gene: TRBV7-7
CDR3 DNA: TGTGCCATCAGGGGACAGACTGAACGCTCTGGAAACACCATATATTTT; CDR3 protein: CAIRGQTERSGNTIYF; clone size: .; D gene: TRBD1; CDR3 length: 16; J gene: TRBJ1-3; V gene: TRBV10-3
CDR3 DNA: TGCGCCAGCAGCGCCGGTTTGTCTGGGGCCAACGTCCTGACTTTC; CDR3 protein: CASSAGLSGANVLTF; clone size: .; D gene: .; CDR3 length: 15; J gene: TRBJ2-6; V gene: TRBV5-1
CDR3 DNA: TGTGCCAGCAGCGATCGTCAGGGGGCTCTGAGCTCTGGAAACACCATATATTTT; CDR3 protein: CASSDRQGALSSGNTIYF; clone size: .; D gene: TRBD1; CDR3 length: 18; J gene: TRBJ1-3; V gene: TRBV9
CDR3 DNA: TGCAGCGTTTCTTACATCTACGAGCAGTACTTC; CDR3 protein: CSVSYIYEQYF; clone size: .; D gene: .; CDR3 length: 11; J gene: TRBJ2-7; V gene: TRBV29-1
CDR3 DNA: TGCAGCGTTTGCGCAGGGACAGGGGTTGGGGAAAAACTGTTTTTT; CDR3 protein: CSVCAGTGVGEKLFF; clone size: few; D gene: TRBD1; CDR3 length: 15; J gene: TRBJ1-4; V gene: TRBV29-1